Presented here are 7 T cell receptor beta chains from one specimen sequenced in a study of tumor-infiltrating T cells and Merkel cell polyomavirus. Across the study: CD8+ T cells recognized the Merkel cell polyomavirus KLL epitope.

Robust Merkel cell polyomavirus Large T antigen positivity by immunohistochemistry was seen in all patients' tumors. Clones were read by immunoSEQ multiplex PCR, and TCRdb kept only the in-frame ones, dropping some. This sample carries about 25,000 clones, 70% to 90% of them seen once, and the ten largest clones take around 2.5%. The sequencing input was lymph node tissue. The source of these receptors is a man aged 45-65 years with Merkel cell carcinoma.

The chain has TRBV4-1 and TRBJ2-3, with a weak D call TRBD2 (5 bases). CDR1 MGHRA and CDR2 YSYEKL come from the germline V gene. Between the trimmed V and J ends, which lost 0 bases and 1 base, there was a span of 8 bases. CDR3 length: 15 residues. This CDR3 reads CASSQDVRGTDTQYF. For the CDR3, the DNA is TGCGCCAGCAGCCAAGATGTGCGGGGCACAGATACGCAGTATTTT.

The chain combines TRBV7-6 with TRBJ1-5; possibly TRBD1 for D (6 bases). CDR1 and CDR2 from the germline V gene are SGHVS and FNYEAQ. V lost 5 bases and J 0 bases, leaving 14 bases between the germline ends. This CDR3 is 16 amino acids long. Here the CDR3 DNA reads TGTGCCAGCAGCCTAGAGCACAGGGTTAGCAATCAGCCCCAGCATTTT. This sequence encodes CASSLEHRVSNQPQHF. The complete variable domain, with remaining parts taken from reference TRBV7-6 and TRBJ1-5, reads GAGVSQSPRYKVTKRGQDVALRCDPISGHVSLYWYRQALGQGPEFLTYFNYEAQQDKSGLPNDRFSAERPEGSISTLTIQRTEQRDSAMYRCASSLEHRVSNQPQHFGDGTRLSIL.

V usage is TRBV4-1 and J usage is TRBJ1-2; 11 nucleotides align to TRBD1. The CDR3 sequence is 15 residues long. With 2 bases clipped from V and 5 bases from J, the junction kept 4 bases outside the gene matches. Per germline, CDR1 MGHRA and CDR2 YSYEKL. The CDR3 spells CASSQPGQGAYGYTF. The DNA of the CDR3 is TGCGCCAGCAGCCAACCTGGACAGGGGGCTTATGGCTACACCTTC.

The chain carries TRBV9 and TRBJ1-3; D remains unclear. This CDR3 has 15 amino acids. V was trimmed by 0 bases and J by 0 bases, leaving 7 bases between them. The V gene's germline CDR1 is SGDLS and CDR2 YYNGEE. The CDR3 DNA sequence: TGTGCCAGCAGCGTAGGGGCCAGCTCTGGAAACACCATATATTTT. Translating it yields CASSVGASSGNTIYF.

This clone came up once. The rearrangement uses TRBV7-9 and TRBJ2-1; D is unresolved. Trimming stripped 3 bases from V and 0 bases from J, with 6 bases between. Looked up from germline, CDR1 is SEHNR and CDR2 is FQNEAQ (reference sequence). The CDR3 length is 14 residues. The CDR3 nucleotides are TGTGCCAGCAGCTTCGAGGTCTCCTACAATGAGCAGTTCTTC. This gives the protein CASSFEVSYNEQFF. Full variable domain (missing parts from reference TRBV7-9 and TRBJ2-1): DTGVSQNPRHKITKRGQNVTFRCDPISEHNRLYWYRQTLGQGPEFLTYFQNEAQLEKSRLLSDRFSAERPKGSFSTLEIQRTEQGDSAMYLCASSFEVSYNEQFFGPGTRLTVL.

The J gene is TRBJ2-2, the V gene TRBV5-1, with 9 bases matching TRBD1. The germline gives CDR1 SGHRS, CDR2 YFSETQ. The V and J ends lost 5 bases and 4 bases, in that order; junction bases with no gene match: 9. The CDR3 spans 16 residues. In DNA form, the CDR3 reads TGCGCCAGCAGACGAACAGGGGGCGCAGGCACCGGGGAGCTGTTTTTT. This codes for CASRRTGGAGTGELFF.

This rearrangement joins TRBV6-1 to TRBJ1-5, with D perhaps matching TRBD1 (5 bases). V was pared by 5 bases and J by 0 bases, with 8 bases between. The CDR3 totals 14 residues. Germline values: CDR1 MNHNS, CDR2 SASEGT. Written as DNA, the CDR3 is TGTGCCAGCAGTCTACAGGATAGCAATCAGCCCCAGCATTTT. This gives the protein CASSLQDSNQPQHF.